What follows is one T cell receptor (beta chain) and its context. Its target is unknown. The data are from a study of cytomegalovirus exposure and HLA in healthy donors. Broader study findings: In vitro experiments confirmed that a few CMV-associated chains were specific for CMV antigens.

The CDR3 has 15 amino acids. V shed 5 bases and J 4 bases; nucleotides not matched to a gene: 10. Germline V lookup: CDR1 SGHTA, CDR2 FQGNSA. Sequenced by immunoSEQ multiplex PCR; TCRdb stores in-frame clones only, minus some. The repertoire holds roughly 62,000 clones, with about 93% as singletons. This clonotype originated in a young man in good health and CMV-seronegative. The chain is built from TRBV7-2 and TRBJ1-2; 7 bases map to TRBD1. The material sequenced was PBMCs. The DNA of the CDR3 is TGTGCCAGCAGCCCGCCGGGACAGAGTATCTATGGCTACACCTTC. Protein: CASSPPGQSIYGYTF. Full variable domain (rest looked up from reference TRBV7-2 and TRBJ1-2): GAGVSQSPSNKVTEKGKDVELRCDPISGHTALYWYRQSLGQGLEFLIYFQGNSAPDKSGLPSDRFSAERTGGSVSTLTIQRTQQEDSAVYLCASSPPGQSIYGYTFGSGTRLTVV.